The subject of this entry is one T cell receptor beta chain. The protocol was immunoSEQ multiplex PCR, while the TCRdb copy is restricted to in-frame clones and leaves out a portion. Of 70,000 to 75,000 clones listed, about 92% are singletons. The data were obtained in a study of T cell changes during pregnancy in multiple sclerosis. Germline loops: CDR1 KGHSH, CDR2 LQKENI. The junction had 6 bases not matched to a gene; V was cut back by 3 bases and J by 10 bases. The CDR3 runs 14 residues. The input for sequencing was peripheral blood, taken before pregnancy. The rearrangement joins TRBV18 to TRBJ2-5, with 12 nucleotides matching TRBD2. The TCR originated in a female donor with multiple sclerosis, enrolled in a pregnancy study. Here the CDR3 DNA reads TGTGCCAGCTCACCTGGACTAGCGGGATGGGACCAGTACTTC. Protein product: CASSPGLAGWDQYF.